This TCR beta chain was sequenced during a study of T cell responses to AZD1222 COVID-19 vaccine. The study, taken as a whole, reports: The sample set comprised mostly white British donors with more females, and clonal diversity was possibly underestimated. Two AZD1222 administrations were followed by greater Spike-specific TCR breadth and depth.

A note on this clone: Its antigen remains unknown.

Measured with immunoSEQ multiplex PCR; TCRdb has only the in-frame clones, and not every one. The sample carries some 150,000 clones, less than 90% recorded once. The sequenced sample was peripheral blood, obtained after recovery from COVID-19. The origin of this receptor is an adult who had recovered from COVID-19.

The CDR3 sequence is CASSQLMSSGNTIYF. Here the CDR3 DNA reads TGTGCCAGCTCACAACTCATGAGCTCTGGAAACACCATATATTTT. The chain combines TRBV18 with TRBJ1-3, with no clear D. Trimming pared 4 bases from V and 0 bases from J, leaving 10 bases between. The CDR3 spans 15 residues. Looked up from germline, CDR1 is KGHSH and CDR2 is LQKENI. Using reference TRBV18 and TRBJ1-3 for the parts outside the CDR3, the full variable domain is NAGVMQNPRHLVRRRGQEARLRCSPMKGHSHVYWYRQLPEEGLKFMVYLQKENIIDESGMPKERFSAEFPKEGPSILRIQQVVRGDSAAYFCASSQLMSSGNTIYFGEGSWLTVV.